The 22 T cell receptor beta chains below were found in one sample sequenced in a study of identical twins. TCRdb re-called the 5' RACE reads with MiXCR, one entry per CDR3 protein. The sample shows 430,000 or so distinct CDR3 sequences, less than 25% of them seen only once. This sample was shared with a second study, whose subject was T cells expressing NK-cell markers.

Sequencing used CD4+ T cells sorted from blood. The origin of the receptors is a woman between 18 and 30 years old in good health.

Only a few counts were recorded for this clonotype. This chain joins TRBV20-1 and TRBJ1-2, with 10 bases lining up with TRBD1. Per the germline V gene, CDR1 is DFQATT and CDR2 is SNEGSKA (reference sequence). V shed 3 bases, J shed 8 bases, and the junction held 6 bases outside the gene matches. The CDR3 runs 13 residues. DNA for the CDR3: TGCAGTGCTAGGACACGGGACAGGGGCGGCTACACCTTC. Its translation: CSARTRDRGGYTF.

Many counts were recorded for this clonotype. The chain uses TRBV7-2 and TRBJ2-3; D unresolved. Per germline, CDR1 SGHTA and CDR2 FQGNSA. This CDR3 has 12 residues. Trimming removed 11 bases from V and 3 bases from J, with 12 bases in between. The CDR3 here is CAYKYITDTQYF. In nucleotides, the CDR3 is TGTGCCTACAAGTACATTACAGATACGCAGTATTTT.

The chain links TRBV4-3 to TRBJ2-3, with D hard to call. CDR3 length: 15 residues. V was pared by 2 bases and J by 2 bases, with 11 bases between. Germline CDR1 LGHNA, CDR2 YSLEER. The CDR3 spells CASSQTDADTDTQYF. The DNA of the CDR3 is TGCGCCAGCAGCCAAACGGATGCGGACACAGATACGCAGTATTTT.

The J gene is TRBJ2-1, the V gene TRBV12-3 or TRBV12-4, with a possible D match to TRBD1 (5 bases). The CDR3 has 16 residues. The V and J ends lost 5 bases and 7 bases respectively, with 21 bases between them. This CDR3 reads CASSTGVTDPKNEQFF. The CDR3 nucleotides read TGTGCCAGCAGTACTGGAGTGACAGATCCGAAAAATGAGCAGTTCTTC.

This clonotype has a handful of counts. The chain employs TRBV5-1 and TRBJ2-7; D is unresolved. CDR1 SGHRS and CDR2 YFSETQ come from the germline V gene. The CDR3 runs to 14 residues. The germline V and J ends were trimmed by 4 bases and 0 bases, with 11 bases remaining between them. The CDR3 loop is CASSEGDASYEQYF. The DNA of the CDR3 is TGCGCCAGCAGCGAAGGCGACGCCTCCTACGAGCAGTACTTC.

Here the CDR3 reads CASSPHSGGKRDTQYF. The CDR3 DNA reads as TGTGCCAGCAGCCCCCATAGCGGGGGGAAGCGTGATACGCAGTATTTT. This chain joins TRBV12-3 or TRBV12-4 and TRBJ2-3, with 10 bases that match TRBD2. Germline trimming cut 6 bases from V and 6 bases from J; bases unmatched to any gene: 12. The length of the CDR3 is 16 residues.

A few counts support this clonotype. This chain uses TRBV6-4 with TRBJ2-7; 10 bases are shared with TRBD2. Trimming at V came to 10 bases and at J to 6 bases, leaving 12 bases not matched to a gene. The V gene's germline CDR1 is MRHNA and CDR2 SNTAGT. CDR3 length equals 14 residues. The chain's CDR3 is CATLAGGGGCEQYF. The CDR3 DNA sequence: TGTGCCACATTAGCGGGAGGTGGTGGATGCGAGCAGTACTTC.

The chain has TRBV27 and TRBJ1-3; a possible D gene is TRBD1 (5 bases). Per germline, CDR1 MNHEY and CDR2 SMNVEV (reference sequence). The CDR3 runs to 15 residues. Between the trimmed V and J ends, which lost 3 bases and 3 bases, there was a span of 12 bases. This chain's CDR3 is CASSFRGVHGNTIYF. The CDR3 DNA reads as TGTGCCAGCAGTTTCCGAGGGGTTCATGGAAACACCATATATTTT.

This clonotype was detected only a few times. This CDR3 reads CASSLDGATEAFF. For the CDR3, the DNA is TGCGCCAGCAGCTTGGATGGTGCGACCGAAGCTTTCTTT. The rearrangement joins TRBV5-1 to TRBJ1-1; the D is unclear. From germline, CDR1 is SGHRS and CDR2 YFSETQ. The V end lost 0 bases, the J end lost 8 bases, and 11 bases lay between the germline ends. The CDR3 covers 13 residues.

DNA of the CDR3: TGTGCCAGCAGCAGGGGCGACGGTCAGCCCCAGCATTTT. Residues: CASSRGDGQPQHF. V usage is TRBV25-1 and J usage is TRBJ1-5; tentative D call: TRBD1 (6 bases). The CDR3 spans 13 residues. V lost 6 bases and J 6 bases, leaving 12 bases between the germline ends. The germline CDR1 and CDR2 sequences are MGHDK and SYGVNS.

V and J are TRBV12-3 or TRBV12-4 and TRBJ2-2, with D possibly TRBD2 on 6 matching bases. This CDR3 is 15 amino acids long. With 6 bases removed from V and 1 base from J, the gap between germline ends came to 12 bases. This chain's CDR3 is CASRGGLLNTGELFF. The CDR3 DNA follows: TGTGCCAGCAGGGGGGGACTTCTGAACACCGGGGAGCTGTTTTTT.

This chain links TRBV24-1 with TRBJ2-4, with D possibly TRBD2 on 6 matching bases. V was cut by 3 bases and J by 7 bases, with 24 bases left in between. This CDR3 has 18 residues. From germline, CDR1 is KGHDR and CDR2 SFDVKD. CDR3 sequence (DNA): TGTGCCACCAGTGATCCCCCGGGGAGGATTTCTTCAGTGAACATTCAGTACTTC. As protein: CATSDPPGRISSVNIQYF.

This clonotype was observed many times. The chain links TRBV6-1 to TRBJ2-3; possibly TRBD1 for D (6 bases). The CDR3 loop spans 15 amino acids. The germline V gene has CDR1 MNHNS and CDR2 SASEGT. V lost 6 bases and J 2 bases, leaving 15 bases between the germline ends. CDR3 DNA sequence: TGTGCCAGCAGCTCCAGGGGCGCGCCCACAGATACGCAGTATTTT. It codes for CASSSRGAPTDTQYF.

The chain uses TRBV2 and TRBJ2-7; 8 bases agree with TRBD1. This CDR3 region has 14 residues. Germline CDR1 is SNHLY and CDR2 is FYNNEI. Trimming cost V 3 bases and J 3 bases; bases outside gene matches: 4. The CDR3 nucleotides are TGTGCCAGCAGTGACCAGGGGGCAGGCTACGAGCAGTACTTC. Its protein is CASSDQGAGYEQYF.

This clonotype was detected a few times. This chain's CDR3 is CASAIRHEQYF. The CDR3 coding sequence is TGTGCCAGCGCAATCCGACACGAGCAGTACTTC. The chain recombines TRBV6-1 with TRBJ2-7; D is ambiguous. Looked up from germline, CDR1 is MNHNS and CDR2 is SASEGT. The CDR3 extends over 11 amino acids. V lost 8 bases, J lost 5 bases, and 10 bases lay in between.

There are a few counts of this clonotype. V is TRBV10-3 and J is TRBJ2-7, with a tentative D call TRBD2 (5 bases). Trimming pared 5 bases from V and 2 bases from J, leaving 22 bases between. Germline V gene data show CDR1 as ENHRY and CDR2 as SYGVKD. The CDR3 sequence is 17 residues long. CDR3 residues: CAISNTDLGQRPYEQYF. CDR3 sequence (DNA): TGTGCCATCAGTAATACAGACCTTGGGCAGCGGCCCTACGAGCAGTACTTC.

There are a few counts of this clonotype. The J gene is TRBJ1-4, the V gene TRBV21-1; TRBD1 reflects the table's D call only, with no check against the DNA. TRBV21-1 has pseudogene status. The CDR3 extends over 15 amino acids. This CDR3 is CASSPLLDGNEKLFF. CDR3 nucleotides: TGTGCCAGCAGCCCCCTTCTGGACGGGAATGAAAAACTGTTTTTT.

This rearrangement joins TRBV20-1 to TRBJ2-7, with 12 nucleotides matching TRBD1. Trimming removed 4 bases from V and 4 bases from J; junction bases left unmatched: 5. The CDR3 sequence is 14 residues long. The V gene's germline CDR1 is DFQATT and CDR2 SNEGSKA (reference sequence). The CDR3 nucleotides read TGCAGTGCTAACAAGGGACAGGGGGCTTACGAGCAGTACTTC. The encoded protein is CSANKGQGAYEQYF.

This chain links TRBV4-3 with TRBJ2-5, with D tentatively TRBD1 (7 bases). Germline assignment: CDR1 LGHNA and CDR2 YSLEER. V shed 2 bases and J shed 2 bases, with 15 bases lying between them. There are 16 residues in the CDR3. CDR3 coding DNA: TGCGCCAGCAGCCAACACGGGGGCAGGGGGCAAGAGACCCAGTACTTC. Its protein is CASSQHGGRGQETQYF.

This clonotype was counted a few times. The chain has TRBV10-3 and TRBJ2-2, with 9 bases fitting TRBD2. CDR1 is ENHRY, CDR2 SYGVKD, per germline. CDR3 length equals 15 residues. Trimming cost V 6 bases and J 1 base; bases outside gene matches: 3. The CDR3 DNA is TGTGCCATCAGCTTAGCGGGAGAGAACACCGGGGAGCTGTTTTTT. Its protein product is CAISLAGENTGELFF.

The CDR3 nucleotides are TGTGCCAGCACCCCGACGTTTAGCTCCTACGAGCAGTACTTC. It yields the protein CASTPTFSSYEQYF. The chain links TRBV6-2 or TRBV6-3 to TRBJ2-7; D is unresolved. The CDR3 has 14 amino acids. The germline V gene has CDR1 MNHEY and CDR2 SVGEGT. V was trimmed by 7 bases and J by 0 bases, leaving 13 bases between them.

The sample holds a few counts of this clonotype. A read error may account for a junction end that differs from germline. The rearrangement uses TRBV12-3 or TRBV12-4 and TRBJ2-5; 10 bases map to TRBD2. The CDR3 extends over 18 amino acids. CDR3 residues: CACSLKTSGIVLRETQYF. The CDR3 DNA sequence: TGTGCCTGCAGTTTAAAAACTAGCGGGATTGTCCTTCGGGAGACCCAGTACTTC.